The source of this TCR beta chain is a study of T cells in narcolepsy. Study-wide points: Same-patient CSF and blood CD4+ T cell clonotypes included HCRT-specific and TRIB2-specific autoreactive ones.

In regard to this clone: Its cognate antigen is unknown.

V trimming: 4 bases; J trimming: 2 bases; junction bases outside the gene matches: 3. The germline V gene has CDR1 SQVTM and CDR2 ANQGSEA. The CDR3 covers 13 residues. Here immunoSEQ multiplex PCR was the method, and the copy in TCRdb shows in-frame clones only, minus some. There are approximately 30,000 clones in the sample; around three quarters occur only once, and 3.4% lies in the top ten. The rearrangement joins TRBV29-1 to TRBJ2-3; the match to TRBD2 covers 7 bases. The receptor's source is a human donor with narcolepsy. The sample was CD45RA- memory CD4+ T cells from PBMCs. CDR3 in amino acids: CSVARDYTDTQYF. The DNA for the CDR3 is TGCAGCGTTGCTCGGGACTACACAGATACGCAGTATTTT.